This T cell receptor (beta chain) appears in the sequencing data of a study of T cell changes during pregnancy in multiple sclerosis. The assay was immunoSEQ multiplex PCR, and TCRdb's table has in-frame clones only and misses some. The table records more than 65,000 clones, about 95% of them present only once. The CDR3 is 15 residues long. Unmatched junction bases numbered 11, after V lost 4 bases and J lost 8 bases. Germline V gives CDR1 LNHDA, CDR2 SQIVND (reference sequence). The V gene is TRBV19, the J gene TRBJ1-2; TRBD1 matches 9 bases. The TCR originated in a female donor with multiple sclerosis, enrolled in a pregnancy study. The sample here was peripheral blood, taken in the second trimester of pregnancy. The CDR3 bases are TGTGCCAGTAGTACCGCCCCCGGGACAGGGTCCGGCTACACCTTC. Amino acid sequence: CASSTAPGTGSGYTF.